This record covers a single T cell receptor (beta chain). Its target antigen remains unknown. Within one base of it there is no much larger clone, and no base qualities were kept. The treatment or condition label on this specimen signifies: allogeneic hematopoietic cell transplantation with graft depleted of TCRalphabeta T cells and CD19 B cells. Transplant recipients were children who received TCRalphabeta/CD19-depleted allogeneic hematopoietic cell grafts. This sample stems from a study of T-cell reconstitution after alpha-beta-depleted transplantation in children (dated by TCRdb to between 2015 and 2016). For the study in its entirety: Using TCR repertoire profiling, the study quantitatively followed how T-cell immune reconstitution unfolded in children after TCRalphabeta/CD19-depleted allogeneic hematopoietic cell transplantation. The research as a whole found: The high TCRbeta diversity at day 60 in some patients was ascribed to recipient T cells and intrathymic progenitors that had survived conditioning. The apparently early alphabetaT-cell count recovery about two months after transplant was reportedly dependent on only several hundred rapidly expanded clones derived from non-depleted graft cells. Over the following months the frequencies of hyperexpanded clones went down, and after one year T-cell counts and TCRbeta diversity were mostly credited to newly produced T cells.

Preparation of the library involved PCR. TCRdb lists the instrument as Illumina HiSeq 2500. TCR library preparation used molecular barcoding, with unique molecular identifiers applied to normalize quantification of the TCRbeta repertoire. The public reads were reanalyzed by TCRdb: fastp trimming at Q25, MiXCR alignment, in-frame beta chains only. For every CDR3 protein sequence, its rows merge into one entry that carries the most common genes and DNA. The sample has about 290,000 distinct CDR3 sequences on record, roughly a tenth of them singletons. The ten largest clones capture just under 7.5% of the sample. Taken from the germline V gene, the CDR1 and CDR2 loops are MDHEN and SYDVKM. V drops 3 bases and J drops 2 bases, leaving 11 bases in between. The CDR3 runs 14 amino acids, cysteine and phenylalanine included. CDR3 DNA is the only sequence kept; it has 42 bases, read in frame from the first base.

The source material was PBMCs, sampled before TCRalphabeta/CD19-depleted stem cell transplant. This clonotype originated in a boy younger than two with acute myeloid leukemia, due to receive a stem cell transplant. The chain is assembled from TRBV28 and TRBJ2-7, and the D gene may be TRBD1, 6 bases matching. The encoded CDR3 is CASSLGAPPYEQYF. The sequenced DNA: TGTGCCAGCAGTTTGGGGGCCCCTCCCTACGAGCAGTACTTC.